This entry lists 32 T cell receptor beta chains sequenced from one sample in a study of patients and donors after allogeneic stem cell transplantation (dated by TCRdb to the early 2020s). The library came from RT-PCR. The sequencer was a NextSeq 550. TCRdb cleaned the public reads at Q25 with fastp, built clones with MiXCR and kept in-frame beta chains. Records with the same CDR3 protein are collapsed into one entry carrying the most frequent genes and DNA. For this sample there are 400,000 to 450,000 distinct CDR3 sequences; around 16% appear just once. The ten largest make up over 6% of the sample. Sequences were obtained from blood, either unsorted or a sorted T cell fraction (not recorded which). All receptors come from a human donor who was either an allogeneic HSCT recipient or a stem cell or donor lymphocyte infusion donor (not recorded which). It is not recorded whose cells these are; they may come from a transplant donor.

As concerns this clonotype: A much larger clone is a single base away; this may be a read error. The chain joins TRBV4-2 to TRBJ2-1; D not certain. V lost 1 base to trimming and J lost 6 bases, with 4 bases between them. The CDR3 covers 12 residues. CDR1 is LGHNA and CDR2 is YNFKEQ in the germline V gene. Here the CDR3 reads CASSQGGNEQFF. The DNA of the CDR3 is TGTGCCAGCAGCCAAGGGGGCAATGAGCAGTTCTTC.

V usage is TRBV28 and J usage is TRBJ2-7, with a tentative D call TRBD1 (5 bases). Deletions cut 6 bases from V and 3 bases from J, with 9 bases between. Germline V gives CDR1 MDHEN, CDR2 SYDVKM. CDR3 length equals 12 residues. The CDR3 reads CASRIDSYEQYF. The CDR3 DNA reads as TGTGCCAGCAGGATCGACAGCTACGAGCAGTACTTC.

This clonotype came up many times. The rearrangement joins TRBV2 to TRBJ2-2; TRBD2 aligns across 11 bases. CDR1 and CDR2 from the germline V gene are SNHLY and FYNNEI. With 9 bases clipped from V and 0 bases from J, the junction kept 3 bases outside the gene matches. CDR3 length: 15 residues. The CDR3 sequence is CASGTSGANTGELFF. The CDR3 region has the DNA TGTGCCAGTGGGACTAGCGGCGCGAACACCGGGGAGCTGTTTTTT.

This clonotype appeared a few times. The chain joins TRBV5-1 to TRBJ2-7; the match to TRBD2 covers 9 bases. Losses at the gene ends were 3 bases for V and 7 bases for J; bases not matched to a gene: 14. Germline assignment: CDR1 SGHRS and CDR2 YFSETQ. The CDR3 spans 16 residues. In DNA form, the CDR3 reads TGCGCCAGCAGCTCAAATAGCGGGAGCCGTAAGGGGGAGCAGTACTTC. This sequence encodes CASSSNSGSRKGEQYF.

V and J are TRBV2 and TRBJ2-1; TRBD1 matches 7 bases. Looked up from germline, CDR1 is SNHLY and CDR2 is FYNNEI. The CDR3 is made up of 14 amino acids. The trim removed 6 bases at V and 8 bases at J, leaving 10 bases unmatched. CDR3 bases: TGTGCCAGCAGGGTACAGGGGCAGCAGGATGAGCAGTTCTTC. This encodes CASRVQGQQDEQFF.

This clonotype came up a few times. The V and J genes are TRBV12-3 or TRBV12-4 and TRBJ2-7; 7 bases match TRBD2. The CDR3 spans 15 residues. V was pared by 2 bases and J by 3 bases, with 7 bases of the junction left unmatched. DNA of the CDR3: TGTGCCAGCAGTTTATTAGGCGGGAGTAGCTACGAGCAGTACTTC. Residues: CASSLLGGSSYEQYF.

Comment on this clonotype: The junction differs from germline at one of its ends, possibly a read error. The V gene is TRBV7-7, the J gene TRBJ1-3, with D unclear. The germline V gene encodes CDR1 SSHAT and CDR2 FNYEAQ (reference sequence). CDR3 length: 14 residues. This CDR3 is CASKPTASGNTIYF. The DNA for the CDR3 is TGTGCTAGCAAACCAACAGCCTCTGGAAACACCATATATTTT.

This clonotype came up many times. CDR3 in amino acids: CSARRDRDSPLHF. As DNA, the CDR3 is TGCAGTGCTAGACGGGACAGGGATTCACCCCTCCACTTT. The rearrangement joins TRBV20-1 to TRBJ1-6; 9 bases fit TRBD1. The ends lost 2 bases at V and 8 bases at J; junction bases unmatched: 1. The germline CDR1 and CDR2 sequences are DFQATT and SNEGSKA (reference sequence). There are 13 residues in the CDR3.

This clonotype was observed a few times. This chain joins TRBV4-1 and TRBJ1-2; D perhaps matches TRBD1 (5 bases). This CDR3 region has 12 residues. CDR1 is MGHRA and CDR2 is YSYEKL in the germline V gene. V was pared by 3 bases and J by 7 bases, with 9 bases between. The CDR3 region has the DNA TGCGCCAGCAGCCAGGGACTAAGTGGCTACACCTTC. Its translation is CASSQGLSGYTF.

J is TRBJ2-1 and V is TRBV7-3; the D call may be TRBD1 or TRBD2 (7 bases each). The germline V and J ends were trimmed by 5 bases and 0 bases, with 14 bases remaining between them. The CDR3 consists of 16 residues. CDR1 and CDR2 (germline): SGHTA, FQGTGA. The CDR3 region is CASSQGGASSYNEQFF. The CDR3 region has the DNA TGTGCCAGCAGCCAGGGGGGGGCGTCCTCCTACAATGAGCAGTTCTTC.

This clonotype has at least ten counts. The chain links TRBV12-3 or TRBV12-4 to TRBJ1-2; TRBD1 might be the D (5 bases). The V end lost 2 bases, the J end lost 8 bases, and 15 bases lay between the germline ends. The CDR3 is 14 residues long. CDR3 region: CASSLRSGAEGYTF. CDR3 in DNA: TGTGCCAGCAGTTTAAGGTCCGGGGCAGAGGGCTACACCTTC.

The chain links TRBV20-1 to TRBJ1-1; D call uncertain. Germline V gene data show CDR1 as DFQATT and CDR2 as SNEGSKA (reference sequence). With 6 bases removed from V and 1 base from J, the gap between germline ends came to 21 bases. This CDR3 spans 16 amino acids. This CDR3 is CSAASPRMTGNTEAFF. The CDR3 DNA follows: TGCAGTGCCGCGAGTCCCCGGATGACCGGGAACACTGAAGCTTTCTTT.

The chain recombines TRBV11-2 with TRBJ1-4; maybe TRBD1 (6 bases). The germline gives CDR1 SGHAT, CDR2 FQNNGV. The CDR3 consists of 18 residues. V was cut by 4 bases and J by 7 bases, with 25 bases left in between. For the CDR3, the DNA is TGTGCCAGCAGCTCCGAAGGGTTTTACAGGGAGGGGGGTGAAAAACTGTTTTTT. This gives the protein CASSSEGFYREGGEKLFF.

This rearrangement joins TRBV7-9 to TRBJ1-4, with 7 bases fitting TRBD1. The CDR3 extends over 15 amino acids. V dropped 5 bases and J dropped 8; count of bases not matched to a gene: 11. Germline assignment: CDR1 SEHNR and CDR2 FQNEAQ (reference sequence). CDR3 coding DNA: TGTGCCAGCAGCGTACGGCGAGGGGGCTGGGAAAAACTGTTTTTT. It is translated as CASSVRRGGWEKLFF.

Many counts were recorded for this clonotype. This rearrangement joins TRBV10-3 to TRBJ2-7, with D possibly matching TRBD1 (5 bases). Germline assignment: CDR1 ENHRY and CDR2 SYGVKD. The V end was cut by 6 bases, the J end by 9 bases, with 18 bases between. This CDR3 is built from 13 residues. DNA of the CDR3: TGTGCCATCAGCCTGGACACGCGCATAAGGCAGTACTTC. Residues: CAISLDTRIRQYF.

The chain combines TRBV6-2 or TRBV6-3 with TRBJ1-1; 10 positions match TRBD1. Germline CDR1 is MNHEY and CDR2 is SVGEGT. The CDR3 has 14 amino acids. The J segment lost 4 bases and the V segment lost 5 bases, leaving 4 bases of the junction unmatched. This CDR3 is CASSGGQGVTEAFF. The CDR3, as DNA: TGTGCCAGCAGTGGCGGACAGGGGGTCACTGAAGCTTTCTTT.

The chain carries TRBV7-3 and TRBJ1-1; D possibly corresponds to TRBD1 (5 bases). V lost 1 base to trimming and J lost 1 base, with 7 bases between them. The length of the CDR3 is 14 residues. Germline values: CDR1 SGHTA, CDR2 FQGTGA. The DNA for the CDR3 is TGTGCCAGCAGCTTAAACGGGGGGAACACTGAAGCTTTCTTT. This gives the protein CASSLNGGNTEAFF.

The chain combines TRBV15 with TRBJ2-1; 9 nucleotides agree with TRBD2. The CDR3 has 16 amino acids. Germline V lookup: CDR1 LNHNV, CDR2 YYDKDF (reference sequence). Unmatched junction bases numbered 3, after V lost 0 bases and J lost 3 bases. As DNA, the CDR3 is TGTGCCACCAGCAGAGAAACGCGGGGGGGCTACAATGAGCAGTTCTTC. Its translation: CATSRETRGGYNEQFF.

With regard to this clonotype: An end of the junction does not agree with germline; a read error may underlie this. The chain couples TRBV20-1 to TRBJ2-5; 7 nucleotides match TRBD2. This CDR3 has 16 amino acids. Germline-derived CDR1 and CDR2 are DFQATT and SNEGSKA (reference sequence). The CDR3: CSGRGWAGVWRETQYF. For the CDR3, the DNA is TGCAGTGGTAGAGGGTGGGCGGGGGTGTGGAGGGAGACCCAGTACTTC.

This clonotype has a count of ten or more. The chain recombines TRBV7-2 with TRBJ1-5; 9 bases are shared with TRBD1. Per germline, CDR1 SGHTA and CDR2 FQGNSA. The CDR3 covers 13 residues. Losses at the gene ends were 4 bases for V and 10 bases for J; bases not matched to a gene: 5. CDR3 coding DNA: TGTGCCAGCAGCTCGGACAGGGGAATACCCCAGCATTTT. This gives the protein CASSSDRGIPQHF.

This clonotype was recorded once. Its ends do not fully match the called genes, so a read error is possible. V usage is TRBV20-1 and J usage is TRBJ2-5, with 7 bases matching TRBD2. The V gene's germline CDR1 is DFQATT and CDR2 SNEGSKA (reference sequence). CDR3 length: 14 residues. CDR3 region: CSASAREDQETQYF. The CDR3 region has the DNA TGCAGTGCTAGTGCCCGGGAGGACCAGGAGACCCAGTACTTC.

J is TRBJ1-5 and V is TRBV12-3 or TRBV12-4; the D gene is possibly TRBD1 (6 bases). The V gene lost 2 bases and the J gene lost 0 bases, with 14 bases spanning the gap. The length of the CDR3 is 17 residues. CDR3 bases: TGTGCCAGCAGTTTACCCAGGGGAGTAAATAGCAATCAGCCCCAGCATTTT. This sequence encodes CASSLPRGVNSNQPQHF.

This clonotype was seen more than once but under ten times. The chain links TRBV2 to TRBJ1-3; maybe TRBD1 (5 bases). The germline CDR1 and CDR2 sequences are SNHLY and FYNNEI. Deletions cut 5 bases from V and 4 bases from J, with 15 bases between. This CDR3 has 15 amino acids. CDR3 DNA: TGTGCCAGCAGTCCCCTTGCGGGGCCAGGAAACACCATATATTTT. Translation: CASSPLAGPGNTIYF.

The chain joins TRBV5-1 to TRBJ2-4, with D perhaps matching TRBD2 (6 bases). The germline V gene encodes CDR1 SGHRS and CDR2 YFSETQ. This CDR3 is 17 amino acids long. Between the trimmed V and J ends, which lost 4 bases and 0 bases, there was a span of 17 bases. The CDR3 sequence is CASSTGGADLAKNIQYF. In DNA, the CDR3 is TGCGCCAGCAGCACTGGAGGGGCGGACCTAGCCAAAAACATTCAGTACTTC.

The chain combines TRBV20-1 with TRBJ2-3; 9 positions match TRBD2. This CDR3 spans 15 amino acids. CDR1 is DFQATT, CDR2 SNEGSKA, per germline (reference sequence). V gave up 5 bases and J gave up 1 base; unmatched junction bases: 7. The CDR3 loop is CSAPSRTSGTDTQYF. The CDR3 coding sequence is TGCAGTGCTCCTTCACGGACTAGCGGCACAGATACGCAGTATTTT.

This clonotype was picked up many times. The chain carries TRBV2 and TRBJ2-2, with D maybe TRBD2 (6 bases). Trimming shortened V by 6 bases and J by 5 bases, and 13 bases separated the two germline ends. CDR1 and CDR2 from the germline V gene are SNHLY and FYNNEI. This CDR3 is 14 amino acids long. The CDR3 loop is CASRPGLGTGELFF. Written as DNA, the CDR3 is TGTGCCAGCAGACCGGGACTCGGGACCGGGGAGCTGTTTTTT.

This chain uses TRBV11-2 with TRBJ1-6; weak D call: TRBD1 (6 bases). Deletions cut 1 base from V and 2 bases from J, with 9 bases between. This CDR3 spans 16 amino acids. The germline CDR1 and CDR2 sequences are SGHAT and FQNNGV. Written as DNA, the CDR3 is TGTGCCAGCAGCTTAGGGAACAGGGCCTATAATTCACCCCTCCACTTT. Protein sequence: CASSLGNRAYNSPLHF.

The V and J genes are TRBV19 and TRBJ2-6, with 7 bases that match TRBD1. The germline V gene has CDR1 LNHDA and CDR2 SQIVND (reference sequence). The CDR3 loop spans 16 amino acids. Trimming took 6 bases from V and 0 from J; bases not matched to a gene: 5. CDR3: CASRAGGSSGANVLTF. In nucleotides, the CDR3 is TGTGCCAGTAGGGCAGGGGGTAGCTCTGGGGCCAACGTCCTGACTTTC.

The CDR3 here is CASSLGVGAIQETQYF. CDR3 coding DNA: TGTGCCAGCAGCTTAGGGGTAGGGGCCATCCAAGAGACCCAGTACTTC. J is TRBJ2-5 and V is TRBV7-2; TRBD1 is a possible D gene (5 bases). V was shortened by 1 base and J by 1 base, with 13 bases between the two germline ends. Per the germline V gene, CDR1 is SGHTA and CDR2 is FQGNSA. CDR3 size: 16 residues.

In this sample, this clonotype turned up many times. The chain joins TRBV12-3 or TRBV12-4 to TRBJ2-1; D is uncertain. The V gene lost 3 bases and the J gene lost 8 bases, with 14 bases spanning the gap. The CDR3 spans 14 residues. This chain's CDR3 is CASSFNHNAHEQFF. CDR3 in DNA: TGTGCCAGCAGTTTTAACCACAATGCCCATGAGCAGTTCTTC.

This clonotype was picked up many times. The J gene is TRBJ2-7, the V gene TRBV29-1, with TRBD1 as a possible D gene (6 bases). The germline gives CDR1 SQVTM, CDR2 ANQGSEA. V lost 3 bases and J 2 bases, leaving 11 bases between the germline ends. The CDR3 loop spans 13 amino acids. The CDR3 here is CSVDGTTPYEQYF. In DNA form, the CDR3 reads TGCAGCGTTGACGGGACAACCCCCTACGAGCAGTACTTC.

A few counts support this clonotype. This rearrangement joins TRBV15 to TRBJ1-2, with 7 bases fitting TRBD1. Per germline, CDR1 LNHNV and CDR2 YYDKDF (reference sequence). This CDR3 has 19 amino acids. V trimming: 0 bases; J trimming: 5 bases; junction bases outside the gene matches: 18. CDR3 sequence reads: CATSREVKGARGNGYGYTF. The CDR3 region has the DNA TGTGCCACCAGCAGAGAGGTAAAGGGGGCGCGAGGAAATGGATATGGCTACACCTTC. The full variable domain, with the rest looked up from reference TRBV15 and TRBJ1-2, is DAMVIQNPRYQVTQFGKPVTLSCSQTLNHNVMYWYQQKSSQAPKLLFHYYDKDFNNEADTPDNFQSRRPNTSFCFLDIRSPGLGDTAMYLCATSREVKGARGNGYGYTFGSGTRLTVV.